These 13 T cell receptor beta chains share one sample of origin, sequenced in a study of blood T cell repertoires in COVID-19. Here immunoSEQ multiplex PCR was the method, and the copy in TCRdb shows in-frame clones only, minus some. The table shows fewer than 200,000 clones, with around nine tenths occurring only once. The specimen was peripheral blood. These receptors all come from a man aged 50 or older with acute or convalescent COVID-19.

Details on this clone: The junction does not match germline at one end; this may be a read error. The CDR3 nucleotides read TGTGCCAGCAATTTAGGGGGCCGTGAAGCTTTCTTT. Translating it yields CASNLGGREAFF. This chain uses TRBV12-3 or TRBV12-4 with TRBJ1-1; 7 bases are shared with TRBD1. The CDR3 covers 12 residues.

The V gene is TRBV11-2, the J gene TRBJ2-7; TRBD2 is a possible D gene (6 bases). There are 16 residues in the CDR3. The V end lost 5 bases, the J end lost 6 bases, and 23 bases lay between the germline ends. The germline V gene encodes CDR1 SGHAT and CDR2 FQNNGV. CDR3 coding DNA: TGTGCCAGCAGCCGGCCTCGTGTCCGGGGGTCCCTCGAGCAGTACTTC. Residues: CASSRPRVRGSLEQYF.

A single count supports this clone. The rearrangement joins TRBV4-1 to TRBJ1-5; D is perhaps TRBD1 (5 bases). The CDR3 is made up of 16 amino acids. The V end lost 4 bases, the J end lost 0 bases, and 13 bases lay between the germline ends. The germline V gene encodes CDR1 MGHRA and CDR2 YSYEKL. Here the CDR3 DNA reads TGCGCCAGCAGCCCCAGGGTGGACTATAGCAATCAGCCCCAGCATTTT. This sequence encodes CASSPRVDYSNQPQHF.

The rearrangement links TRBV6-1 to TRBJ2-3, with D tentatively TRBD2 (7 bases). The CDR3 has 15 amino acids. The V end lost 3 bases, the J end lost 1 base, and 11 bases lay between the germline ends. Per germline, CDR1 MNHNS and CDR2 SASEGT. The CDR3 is CASSEVRGRTDTQYF. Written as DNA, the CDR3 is TGTGCCAGCAGTGAGGTGCGGGGGCGCACAGATACGCAGTATTTT.

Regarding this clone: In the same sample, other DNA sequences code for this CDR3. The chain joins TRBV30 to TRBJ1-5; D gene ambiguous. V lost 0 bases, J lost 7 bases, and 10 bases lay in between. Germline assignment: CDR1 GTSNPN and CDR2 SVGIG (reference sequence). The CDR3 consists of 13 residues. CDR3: CAWSVRRGQPQHF. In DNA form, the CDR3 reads TGTGCCTGGAGTGTAAGGAGAGGCCAGCCCCAGCATTTT.

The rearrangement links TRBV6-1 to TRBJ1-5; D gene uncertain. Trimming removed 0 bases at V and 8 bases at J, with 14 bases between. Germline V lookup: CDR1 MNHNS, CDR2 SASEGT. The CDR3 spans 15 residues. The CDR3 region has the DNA TGTGCCAGCAGTGAAGCAGGCAGGCCTTATGAGCCCCAGCATTTT. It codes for CASSEAGRPYEPQHF.

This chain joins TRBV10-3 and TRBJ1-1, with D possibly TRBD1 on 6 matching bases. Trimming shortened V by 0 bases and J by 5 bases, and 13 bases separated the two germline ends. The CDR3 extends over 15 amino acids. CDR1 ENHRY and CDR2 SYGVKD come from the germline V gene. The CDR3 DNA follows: TGTGCCATCAGTGAGTCTCGGGGGGCGCGGACTGAAGCTTTCTTT. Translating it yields CAISESRGARTEAFF.

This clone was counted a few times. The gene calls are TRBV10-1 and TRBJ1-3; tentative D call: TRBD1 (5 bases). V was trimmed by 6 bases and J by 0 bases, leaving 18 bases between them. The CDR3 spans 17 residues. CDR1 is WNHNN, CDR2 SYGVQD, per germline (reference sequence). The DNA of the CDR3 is TGCGCCAGCAGGGGGATAAGAGACAGCGCCTCTGGAAACACCATATATTTT. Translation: CASRGIRDSASGNTIYF.

The DNA for the CDR3 is TGTGCCAGCAGCTTACTCAGAGGACTAGCGGGGGCCTTTGGGGAGCAGTTCTTC. Amino acids: CASSLLRGLAGAFGEQFF. The chain combines TRBV11-2 with TRBJ2-1, with TRBD2 matching over 13 bases. Germline lookup yields CDR1 SGHAT and CDR2 FQNNGV. V lost 2 bases and J lost 10; bases outside the gene matches: 14. CDR3 size: 18 residues.

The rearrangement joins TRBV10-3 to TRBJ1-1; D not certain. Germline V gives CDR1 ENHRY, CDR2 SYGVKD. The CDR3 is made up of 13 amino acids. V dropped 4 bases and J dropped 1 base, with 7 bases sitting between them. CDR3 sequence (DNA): TGTGCCATCAGTGGAAACAGGAACACTGAAGCTTTCTTT. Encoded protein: CAISGNRNTEAFF.

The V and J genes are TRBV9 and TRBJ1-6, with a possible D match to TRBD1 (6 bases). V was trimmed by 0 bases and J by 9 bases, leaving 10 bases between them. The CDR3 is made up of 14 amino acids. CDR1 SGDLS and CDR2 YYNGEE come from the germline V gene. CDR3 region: CASSVGGPGSPLHF. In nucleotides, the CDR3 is TGTGCCAGCAGCGTAGGGGGGCCAGGTTCACCCCTCCACTTT.

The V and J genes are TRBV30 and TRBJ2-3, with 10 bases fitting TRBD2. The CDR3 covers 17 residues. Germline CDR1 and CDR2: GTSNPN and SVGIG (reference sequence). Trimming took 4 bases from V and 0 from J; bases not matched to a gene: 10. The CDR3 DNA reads TGTGCCTGGAAACTAAAGATAGCGGGAGGCAGCACAGATACGCAGTATTTT. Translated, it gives CAWKLKIAGGSTDTQYF.

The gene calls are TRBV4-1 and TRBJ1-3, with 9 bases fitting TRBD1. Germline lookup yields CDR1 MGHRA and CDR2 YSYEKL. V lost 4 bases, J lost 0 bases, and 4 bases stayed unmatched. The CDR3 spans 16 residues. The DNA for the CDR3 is TGCGCCAGCAGCCCGGGACAGGGAAACTCTGGAAACACCATATATTTT. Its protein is CASSPGQGNSGNTIYF.